The 4 T cell receptor beta chains reported below all come from one sample, sequenced in a study of CD8+ T cells in alopecia areata. RNA was extracted and reverse transcribed into cDNA as the sequencing template. Produced via immunoSEQ multiplex PCR; TCRdb's table is partial and in-frame only. The sample has around 100,000 clones, 44% seen once. Treatment reported: oral pan-JAK inhibitor, 5-10 mg twice daily. The sample consisted of CD8+ T cells sorted from blood, taken at week 24, from a patient treated with tofacitinib. These receptors all stem from a human donor with alopecia areata.

This chain joins TRBV27 and TRBJ2-7; D ambiguous. With 6 bases removed from V and 2 bases from J, the gap between germline ends came to 11 bases. Germline V lookup: CDR1 MNHEY, CDR2 SMNVEV (reference sequence). The CDR3 is 13 amino acids. The CDR3 bases are TGTGCCAGCAGCGTAGGGAACGCCTACGAGCAGTACTTC. Amino acids: CASSVGNAYEQYF.

This clone was found a few times. The CDR3 nucleotides are TGTGCCAGCAGCTTAGGAGGGGGGGCGATCGAGCAGTACTTC. It codes for CASSLGGGAIEQYF. The V call is TRBV7-8, the J call TRBJ2-7; tentatively, D is TRBD2 (7 bases). Germline CDR1 SGHVS, CDR2 FQNEAQ. The CDR3 has 14 residues. Trimming shortened V by 1 base and J by 6 bases, and 13 bases separated the two germline ends.

The chain links TRBV18 to TRBJ2-3; 7 bases map to TRBD2. The CDR3 loop spans 15 amino acids. V dropped 5 bases and J dropped 3; count of bases not matched to a gene: 8. CDR1 and CDR2 from the germline V gene are KGHSH and LQKENI. Here the CDR3 reads CASSVYGGSTDTQYF. CDR3 nucleotide sequence: TGTGCCAGCTCAGTTTACGGCGGGAGTACAGATACGCAGTATTTT.

This clone has a single count. The chain combines TRBV20-1 with TRBJ2-7; D may be TRBD2 (6 bases). This CDR3 has 11 residues. V was clipped by 6 bases and J by 6 bases, with 12 bases between them. The germline gives CDR1 DFQATT, CDR2 SNEGSKA (reference sequence). The CDR3 loop is CSAPGTSEQYF. Here the CDR3 DNA reads TGCAGTGCCCCCGGGACTTCCGAGCAGTACTTC.